The clone carrying this TCR beta chain was seen only once. The antigen is not known. The sample originates from a study of cytomegalovirus exposure and HLA in healthy donors. Study-wide findings and caveats: Usually a TCR sequence was rare, but some public TCRs were found in many donors. Reports indicated that the classifier achieved high specificity and sensitivity in diagnosing cytomegalovirus status. The study labeled roughly 160 TCR beta chains cytomegalovirus-associated.

The CDR3 covers 14 residues. With 0 bases removed from V and 7 bases from J, the gap between germline ends came to 10 bases. CDR1 and CDR2 from the germline V gene are LGHNA and YNFKEQ. Profiled with immunoSEQ multiplex PCR; TCRdb holds only in-frame clones, not every one. The sample shows about 120,000 clones, approximately 90% of them seen only once. The chain is built from TRBV4-2 and TRBJ1-5; D unresolved. The sequence was collected from a man aged 18 to 29 in good health and CMV-seronegative. The sequenced material came from PBMCs. The CDR3 DNA reads as TGTGCCAGCAGCCAAGACGGAGGTTACCAGCCCCAGCATTTT. Amino acid sequence: CASSQDGGYQPQHF.